This T cell receptor beta chain appears in the sequencing data of a study of blood T cell repertoires in COVID-19 (dated by TCRdb to about 2020). Study-level background: The collaborator samples originated in the United States, Italy and Spain and spanned the acute and convalescent phases of COVID-19. The repertoires were released in a freely available public database meant as a resource for research on the immune response to SARS-CoV-2. The sample metadata nearly always contained a de-identified subject ID, COVID-19 status, age in years and sex. The prospective study material was composed of cDNA or gDNA derived from T cells, B-cell-depleted T cells, or PBMCs. Deeply sampled blood TCRbeta repertoires from subjects exposed to, actively infected with, or recovered from COVID-19 were included in the dataset. HLA class I and class II types, where available, came from metadata supplied by the sample provider rather than from assay-based typing. Samples were obtained from the ongoing ImmuneRACE study (first 160 participants) and from over a thousand subjects provided by 6 global collaborators. Broader findings and caveats from the paper: How much clinical and demographic metadata was included differed by source and by participant, and the metadata was provided uncurated.

One collaborating source in Seattle enrolled patients during active infection and followed them longitudinally through the course of disease. Each collaborating institution followed its own protocols to collect whole blood in K2EDTA tubes. For TCRbeta analysis, collaborators shipped samples as frozen whole blood, isolated PBMCs, or DNA extracted from either of those sample types. Per the germline V gene (reference sequence), SGHNT is the CDR1 and YYREEE is the CDR2. The junction shows trimming of 0 bases on V and 5 bases on J, plus 8 bases between the germline ends. CDR3 length: 13 amino acids, cysteine to phenylalanine. Only the CDR3 DNA is retained, 39 bases long and in frame from the first base. This clone showed up just once. The antigen it binds to is not known. Base qualities are not at hand, and no much larger clone is one base apart. The immunoSEQ Assay, a bias-controlled multiplex PCR, was used to amplify TCRbeta CDR3 regions from genomic DNA. On the authors' methods: Within the assay, amplification of reference gene primers was used to estimate how many nucleated cells each sample contained. To quantify the absolute abundance of each unique TCRbeta CDR3 rearrangement, sequence reads were collapsed and filtered. For each sample, productive Simpson clonality was calculated as the square root of Simpson's diversity index over productive rearrangements. This immuneACCESS table, as held by TCRdb, lists in-frame sequences with V and J called but not all clones. Of the missing ones, under half trace to an unresolved V gene in checked studies; the others have no known cause. V, J and clone size derive from that table, while D and trimming were established from the DNA sequence. This sample gives approximately 170,000 clones in total; about nine tenths of them show up just once. The ten largest make up about 4.9% of the sample.

The receptor was derived from a man younger than 35 with COVID-19, enrolled during active disease. The sequence is built from TRBV5-4 and TRBJ2-5, with the D segment identity uncertain. The specimen was peripheral blood. The nucleotide sequence is TGTGCCAGCAGCTTGGGGAGTAGGGAGACCCAGTACTTC. Its protein reads: CASSLGSRETQYF. Where the CDR3 stops, the reference TRBV5-4 and TRBJ2-5 genes take over; the full variable domain is ETGVTQSPTHLIKTRGQQVTLRCSSQSGHNTVSWYQQALGQGPQFIFQYYREEENGRGNFPPRFSGLQFPNYSSELNVNALELDDSALYLCASSLGSRETQYFGPGTRLLVL.